Below, 27 T cell receptor beta chains from the same sample are listed, as sequenced in a study of T cell responses to AZD1222 COVID-19 vaccine. Sequencing was performed with immunoSEQ multiplex PCR; in TCRdb, only in-frame clones are kept and a portion is missing. The data hold under 85,000 clones, with around 90% observed a single time. The specimen was peripheral blood, collected on day 0 of AZD1222 vaccination. These receptors all stem from an adult in good health.

This chain connects TRBV7-3 to TRBJ2-1, with TRBD2 matching over 12 bases. Germline-derived CDR1 and CDR2 are SGHTA and FQGTGA. This CDR3 is built from 15 residues. Unmatched junction bases numbered 4, after V lost 3 bases and J lost 7 bases. The CDR3 sequence: CASSLTSGSQNEQFF. CDR3 in DNA: TGTGCCAGCAGCTTGACTAGCGGGAGTCAGAATGAGCAGTTCTTC.

This rearrangement joins TRBV4-1 to TRBJ1-4; D not resolved. The CDR3 is 15 residues long. V dropped 0 bases and J dropped 8 bases, with 13 bases sitting between them. CDR1 MGHRA and CDR2 YSYEKL come from the germline V gene. CDR3 amino acids: CASSQEHQRREKLFF. CDR3 bases: TGCGCCAGCAGCCAAGAACACCAGAGGAGGGAAAAACTGTTTTTT.

This clone was detected a few times. V usage is TRBV4-1 and J usage is TRBJ1-5; D is ambiguous. V shed 4 bases and J shed 7 bases, with 17 bases lying between them. Per the germline V gene, CDR1 is MGHRA and CDR2 is YSYEKL. This CDR3 has 15 amino acids. The CDR3: CASSPLGRERQPQHF. The CDR3 DNA reads as TGCGCCAGCAGCCCCCTGGGGAGGGAAAGGCAGCCCCAGCATTTT.

As for this clone: Within the sample, other DNA sequences also encode this same CDR3. The chain employs TRBV19 and TRBJ1-2; maybe TRBD1 (5 bases). CDR1 LNHDA and CDR2 SQIVND come from the germline V gene (reference sequence). V lost 6 bases, J lost 3 bases, and 8 bases lay in between. The length of the CDR3 is 12 residues. CDR3 DNA sequence: TGTGCCAGTAGACAGACAGACTATGGCTACACCTTC. Encoded protein: CASRQTDYGYTF.

The J gene is TRBJ2-5, the V gene TRBV11-2; the match to TRBD2 covers 7 bases. The CDR3 is made up of 13 amino acids. Germline CDR1 reads SGHAT; CDR2 reads FQNNGV. The junction had 6 bases not matched to a gene; V was cut back by 2 bases and J by 9 bases. DNA of the CDR3: TGTGCCAGCAGCTTAAGCGGGACCGGATCCCAGTACTTC. This gives the protein CASSLSGTGSQYF.

This clone was counted only a few times. This rearrangement joins TRBV5-1 to TRBJ2-1; 10 positions match TRBD2. V lost 0 bases and J lost 9; bases outside the gene matches: 9. The CDR3 runs to 16 residues. Germline CDR1 SGHRS, CDR2 YFSETQ. Here the CDR3 reads CASSLEASGRAGEQFF. The CDR3, as DNA: TGCGCCAGCAGCTTGGAGGCTAGCGGGAGAGCGGGTGAGCAGTTCTTC.

The chain has TRBV10-3 and TRBJ1-2, with D perhaps matching TRBD1 (6 bases). Germline V lookup: CDR1 ENHRY, CDR2 SYGVKD. The CDR3 is 16 residues long. Trimming took 10 bases from V and 4 from J, leaving 25 bases between them. This CDR3 reads CATGMGGRPSIYGYTF. The CDR3 DNA follows: TGTGCCACAGGGATGGGGGGGCGCCCATCTATCTATGGCTACACCTTC.

The J gene is TRBJ2-3, the V gene TRBV15; possibly TRBD2 for D (5 bases). Germline CDR1 and CDR2: LNHNV and YYDKDF (reference sequence). This CDR3 contains 13 residues. V shed 7 bases and J shed 2 bases, with 10 bases lying between them. For the CDR3, the DNA is TGTGCCACCACTCCGGGATACACAGATACGCAGTATTTT. It specifies CATTPGYTDTQYF.

This clone was found once. V and J are TRBV6-6 and TRBJ1-1; D possibly corresponds to TRBD1 (6 bases). Deletions cut 6 bases from V and 1 base from J, with 12 bases between. The CDR3 loop spans 14 amino acids. Germline assignment: CDR1 MNHNY and CDR2 SVGAGI (reference sequence). CDR3 DNA: TGTGCCAGCAGGCCGGGACAAACGAACACTGAAGCTTTCTTT. Protein: CASRPGQTNTEAFF.

The J gene is TRBJ1-3, the V gene TRBV11-3; D perhaps matches TRBD1 (5 bases). Deletions cut 5 bases from V and 2 bases from J, with 13 bases between. Germline CDR1 SGHNT, CDR2 YENEEA. The CDR3 runs to 15 residues. The CDR3 sequence: CASSDLMTAGNTIYF. The CDR3 DNA reads TGTGCCAGCAGCGATTTGATGACAGCTGGAAACACCATATATTTT.

The rearrangement links TRBV7-2 to TRBJ2-3, with TRBD2 matching over 8 bases. The trim removed 6 bases at V and 5 bases at J, leaving 7 bases unmatched. CDR3 size: 14 residues. The germline gives CDR1 SGHTA, CDR2 FQGNSA. In nucleotides, the CDR3 is TGTGCCAGCAGTACCGGGGGGGGTAGAGATACGCAGTATTTT. As protein: CASSTGGGRDTQYF.

This chain connects TRBV9 to TRBJ2-3; D not resolved. Trimming removed 3 bases at V and 4 bases at J, with 12 bases between. Germline assignment: CDR1 SGDLS and CDR2 YYNGEE. This CDR3 has 14 residues. CDR3 nucleotide sequence: TGTGCCAGCAGCGCAGTCTCAGGTTCAGATACGCAGTATTTT. Protein product: CASSAVSGSDTQYF.

This clone was picked up one time. In nucleotides, the CDR3 is TGTGCCAGCAGCTCGTTAACAGGCCACACCGGGGAGCTGTTTTTT. Encoded protein: CASSSLTGHTGELFF. This sequence joins TRBV7-9 and TRBJ2-2; D is possibly TRBD1 (5 bases). Deletions cut 4 bases from V and 3 bases from J, with 12 bases between. The CDR3 spans 15 residues. The germline V gene encodes CDR1 SEHNR and CDR2 FQNEAQ (reference sequence).

V gene TRBV11-3 combines with J gene TRBJ1-3, with D hard to call. The V and J ends lost 2 bases and 4 bases respectively, with 15 bases between them. The CDR3 spans 16 residues. The germline gives CDR1 SGHNT, CDR2 YENEEA. The CDR3 loop reads CASSLLVGSLGNTIYF. The CDR3 DNA sequence: TGTGCCAGCAGCTTATTGGTGGGCAGCCTAGGAAACACCATATATTTT.

J is TRBJ1-5 and V is TRBV6-1, with D maybe TRBD1 (6 bases). Trimming took 2 bases from V and 7 from J, leaving 9 bases between them. CDR3 length: 13 amino acids. Germline-derived CDR1 and CDR2 are MNHNS and SASEGT. The CDR3 protein is CASSERGEQPQHF. CDR3 bases: TGTGCCAGCAGTGAAAGGGGGGAACAGCCCCAGCATTTT.

This clone was seen a few times. The chain uses TRBV10-2 and TRBJ1-2, with no clear D. The CDR3 has 15 amino acids. Germline CDR1 and CDR2: WSHSY and SAAADI. The ends were cut back, 5 bases at V and 3 bases at J, with 16 bases in the middle. The CDR3 DNA follows: TGCGCCAGCAGTTCTCAGGCGCCGCAATACTATGGCTACACCTTC. It is translated as CASSSQAPQYYGYTF.

This sequence joins TRBV5-4 and TRBJ1-2; D gene uncertain. The CDR3 runs to 13 residues. V lost 2 bases to trimming and J lost 9 bases, with 14 bases between them. The germline CDR1 and CDR2 sequences are SGHNT and YYREEE (reference sequence). CDR3 amino acids: CASSFFAEDSYTF. The CDR3 region has the DNA TGTGCCAGCAGCTTCTTCGCAGAAGATAGCTACACCTTC.

The chain joins TRBV7-3 to TRBJ2-1; 9 bases agree with TRBD2. The CDR3 loop spans 15 amino acids. Looked up from germline, CDR1 is SGHTA and CDR2 is FQGTGA. Germline trimming cut 6 bases from V and 5 bases from J; bases unmatched to any gene: 8. CDR3 in amino acids: CASRSPGLANNEQFF. DNA of the CDR3: TGTGCCAGCAGGTCTCCGGGACTAGCTAACAATGAGCAGTTCTTC.

This clone was detected only a few times. The gene calls are TRBV19 and TRBJ2-1; no firm D call. The germline gives CDR1 LNHDA, CDR2 SQIVND (reference sequence). The CDR3 spans 16 residues. Trimming stripped 4 bases from V and 3 bases from J, with 16 bases between. The CDR3 reads CASSTLVPFRYNEQFF. Written as DNA, the CDR3 is TGTGCCAGTAGTACCCTAGTCCCGTTTCGCTACAATGAGCAGTTCTTC.

The chain couples TRBV7-3 to TRBJ1-2; no clear D. CDR3 length: 16 residues. Germline CDR1 is SGHTA and CDR2 is FQGTGA. V was clipped by 0 bases and J by 8 bases, with 19 bases between them. This chain's CDR3 is CASSLTPGGRSGGYTF. The CDR3 nucleotides are TGTGCCAGCAGCTTAACCCCGGGCGGGAGGAGCGGGGGCTACACCTTC.

This chain links TRBV4-1 with TRBJ1-5; D unresolved. The CDR3 extends over 15 amino acids. Trimming left V 1 base short and J 5 bases short, with 12 bases between. Germline V gene data show CDR1 as MGHRA and CDR2 as YSYEKL. CDR3 coding DNA: TGCGCCAGCAGCCAAGCTGGTCCGGGTCATCAGCCCCAGCATTTT. Its protein product is CASSQAGPGHQPQHF.

This clone appeared once. The chain has TRBV5-5 and TRBJ2-3, with 10 bases that match TRBD1. The CDR3 has 18 amino acids. Per germline, CDR1 SGHKS and CDR2 YYEKEE (reference sequence). With 5 bases clipped from V and 4 bases from J, the junction kept 16 bases outside the gene matches. CDR3 DNA: TGTGCCAGCAGACACAATTTGGGGGACAGGGGATCCTCAGATACGCAGTATTTT. This gives the protein CASRHNLGDRGSSDTQYF.

The genes are TRBV3-1 (or the pseudogene TRBV3-2) and TRBJ2-2; 9 bases match TRBD1. Germline V gene lookup returns CDR1 LGHDT and CDR2 YNNKEL (reference sequence). The ends lost 4 bases at V and 4 bases at J; junction bases unmatched: 10. This CDR3 is built from 17 residues. CDR3 region: CASSPQGGTGSTGELFF. CDR3 sequence (DNA): TGTGCCAGCAGCCCCCAAGGGGGGACAGGGTCCACCGGGGAGCTGTTTTTT.

V usage is TRBV4-1 and J usage is TRBJ1-5; D might be TRBD1 (6 bases). The ends were cut back, 0 bases at V and 0 bases at J, with 12 bases in the middle. Per germline, CDR1 MGHRA and CDR2 YSYEKL. The CDR3 loop spans 17 amino acids. The CDR3 loop is CASSQEGGGNSNQPQHF. For the CDR3, the DNA is TGCGCCAGCAGCCAAGAGGGGGGCGGGAATAGCAATCAGCCCCAGCATTTT.

The chain joins TRBV9 to TRBJ2-3; no reliable D call. Trimming took 0 bases from V and 6 from J, leaving 14 bases between them. This CDR3 region has 15 residues. Germline CDR1 SGDLS, CDR2 YYNGEE. The CDR3, as DNA: TGTGCCAGCAGCGTAGGGACCGAGGTTCACGATACGCAGTATTTT. As protein: CASSVGTEVHDTQYF. Filled out from reference TRBV9 and TRBJ2-3, the complete variable domain reads DSGVTQTPKHLITATGQRVTLRCSPRSGDLSVYWYQQSLDQGLQFLIQYYNGEERAKGNILERFSAQQFPDLHSELNLSSLELGDSALYFCASSVGTEVHDTQYFGPGTRLTVL.

The CDR3 DNA reads as TGTGCCAGCACCCATCTGGAGGACAGCCGACGACTAGCGGGAGCGAAGTCTGATAACGAGCAGTACTTC. Protein sequence: CASTHLEDSRRLAGAKSDNEQYF. The rearrangement uses TRBV27 and TRBJ2-7, with 12 bases fitting TRBD2. Germline V gene sequence: CDR1 MNHEY, CDR2 SMNVEV (reference sequence). After removal of 7 bases from V and 5 bases from J, the junction contained 33 bases not matched to a gene. The CDR3 covers 23 residues.

V is TRBV30 and J is TRBJ1-1; TRBD1 is a possible D gene (5 bases). The germline gives CDR1 GTSNPN, CDR2 SVGIG (reference sequence). CDR3 size: 13 residues. Trimming took 5 bases from V and 1 from J, leaving 11 bases between them. CDR3 in amino acids: CAWGRQQNTEAFF. Here the CDR3 DNA reads TGTGCCTGGGGAAGACAGCAGAACACTGAAGCTTTCTTT.